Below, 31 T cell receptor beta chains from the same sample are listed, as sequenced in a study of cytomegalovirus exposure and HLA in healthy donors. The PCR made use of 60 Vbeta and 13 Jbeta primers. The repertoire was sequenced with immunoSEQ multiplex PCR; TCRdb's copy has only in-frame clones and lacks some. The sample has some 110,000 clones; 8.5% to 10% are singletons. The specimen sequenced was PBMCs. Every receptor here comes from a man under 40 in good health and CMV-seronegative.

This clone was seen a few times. DNA of the CDR3: TGTGCCAGCAGCTTAGGGGCAGGGGCTTTTAATGAGCAGTTCTTC. Protein product: CASSLGAGAFNEQFF. The V gene is TRBV7-3, the J gene TRBJ2-1; possibly TRBD1 for D (6 bases). Trimming cost V 2 bases and J 7 bases, with 15 bases left between them. Germline CDR1 reads SGHTA; CDR2 reads FQGTGA. This CDR3 comprises 15 residues.

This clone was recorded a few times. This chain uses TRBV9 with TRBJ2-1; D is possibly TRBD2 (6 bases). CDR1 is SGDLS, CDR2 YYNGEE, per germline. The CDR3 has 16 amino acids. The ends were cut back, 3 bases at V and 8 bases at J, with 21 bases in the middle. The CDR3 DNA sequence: TGTGCCAGCAGCGCACCGGGCGCATTAGCGGCTGATGAGCAGTTCTTC. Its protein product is CASSAPGALAADEQFF.

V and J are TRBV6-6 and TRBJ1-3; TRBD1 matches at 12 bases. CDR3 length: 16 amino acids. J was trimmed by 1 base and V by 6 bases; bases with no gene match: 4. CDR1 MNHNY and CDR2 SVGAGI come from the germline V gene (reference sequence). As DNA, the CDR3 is TGTGCCAGCAGGATGGGACAGGGGGCTTCTGGAAACACCATATATTTT. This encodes CASRMGQGASGNTIYF.

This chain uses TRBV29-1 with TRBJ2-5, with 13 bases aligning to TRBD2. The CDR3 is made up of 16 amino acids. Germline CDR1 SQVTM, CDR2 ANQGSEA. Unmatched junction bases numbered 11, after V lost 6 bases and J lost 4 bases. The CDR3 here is CSVQGLAGRVRETQYF. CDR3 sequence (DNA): TGCAGCGTCCAGGGACTAGCGGGGAGGGTTCGAGAGACCCAGTACTTC.

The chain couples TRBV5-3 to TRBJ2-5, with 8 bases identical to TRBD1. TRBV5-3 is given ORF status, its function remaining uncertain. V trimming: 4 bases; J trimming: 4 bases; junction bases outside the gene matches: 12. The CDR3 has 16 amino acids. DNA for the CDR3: TGTGCCAGAAGCCTTGGGACAGGTTATCTCGGAGAGACCCAGTACTTC. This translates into CARSLGTGYLGETQYF.

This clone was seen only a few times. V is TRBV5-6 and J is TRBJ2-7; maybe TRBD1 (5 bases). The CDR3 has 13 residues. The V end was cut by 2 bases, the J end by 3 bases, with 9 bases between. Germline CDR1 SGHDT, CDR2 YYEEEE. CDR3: CASSFSGNYEQYF. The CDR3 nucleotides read TGTGCCAGCAGCTTCTCAGGGAACTACGAGCAGTACTTC.

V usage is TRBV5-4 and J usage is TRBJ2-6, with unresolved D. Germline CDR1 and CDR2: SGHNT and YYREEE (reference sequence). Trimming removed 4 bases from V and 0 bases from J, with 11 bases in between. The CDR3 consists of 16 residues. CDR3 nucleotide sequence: TGTGCCAGCAGCCCCGTAGCAATCTCTGGGGCCAACGTCCTGACTTTC. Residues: CASSPVAISGANVLTF.

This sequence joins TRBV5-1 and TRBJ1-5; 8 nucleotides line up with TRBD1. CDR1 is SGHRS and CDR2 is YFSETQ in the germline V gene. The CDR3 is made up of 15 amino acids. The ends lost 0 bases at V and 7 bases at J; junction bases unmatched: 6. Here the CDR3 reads CASSLDPGGGQPQHF. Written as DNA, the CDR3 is TGCGCCAGCAGCTTGGATCCAGGGGGCGGCCAGCCCCAGCATTTT.

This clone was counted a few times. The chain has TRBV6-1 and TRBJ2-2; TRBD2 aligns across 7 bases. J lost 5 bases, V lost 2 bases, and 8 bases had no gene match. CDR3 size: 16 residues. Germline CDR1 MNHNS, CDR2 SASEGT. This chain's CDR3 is CASSEIGREGTGELFF. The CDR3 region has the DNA TGTGCCAGCAGTGAAATTGGCAGGGAGGGGACCGGGGAGCTGTTTTTT.

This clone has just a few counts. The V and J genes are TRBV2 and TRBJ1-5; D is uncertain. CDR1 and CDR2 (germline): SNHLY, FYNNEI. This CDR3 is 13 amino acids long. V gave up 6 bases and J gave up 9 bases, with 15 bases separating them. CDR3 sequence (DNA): TGTGCCAGCAGGGCGCCACGGAGCGGGCCCCAGCATTTT. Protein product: CASRAPRSGPQHF.

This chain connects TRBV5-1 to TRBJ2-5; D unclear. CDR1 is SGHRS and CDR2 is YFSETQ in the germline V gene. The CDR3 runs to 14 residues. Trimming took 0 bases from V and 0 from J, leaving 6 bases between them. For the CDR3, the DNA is TGCGCCAGCAGCTTGGACATAAACCAAGAGACCCAGTACTTC. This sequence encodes CASSLDINQETQYF.

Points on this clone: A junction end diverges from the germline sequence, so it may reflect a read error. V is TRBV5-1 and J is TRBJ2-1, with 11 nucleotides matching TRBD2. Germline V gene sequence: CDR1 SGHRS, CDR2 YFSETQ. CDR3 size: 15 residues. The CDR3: CASSLVAGGRNAQFF. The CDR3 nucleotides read TGCGCCAGCAGCTTGGTAGCGGGGGGGCGCAATGCGCAGTTCTTC.

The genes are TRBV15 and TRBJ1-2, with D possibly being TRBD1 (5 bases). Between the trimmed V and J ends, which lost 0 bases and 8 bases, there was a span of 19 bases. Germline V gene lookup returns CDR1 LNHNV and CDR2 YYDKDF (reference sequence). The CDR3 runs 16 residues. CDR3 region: CATSRDPEAGQRGYTF. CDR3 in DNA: TGTGCCACCAGCAGAGATCCTGAGGCGGGGCAGCGCGGCTACACCTTC.

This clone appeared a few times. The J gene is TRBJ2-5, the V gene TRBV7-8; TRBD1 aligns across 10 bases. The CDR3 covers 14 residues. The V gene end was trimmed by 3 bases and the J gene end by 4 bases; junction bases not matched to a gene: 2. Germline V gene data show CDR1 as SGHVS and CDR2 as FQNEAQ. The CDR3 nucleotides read TGTGCCAGCAGCTTGACAGGGGGCGGAGAGACCCAGTACTTC. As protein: CASSLTGGGETQYF.

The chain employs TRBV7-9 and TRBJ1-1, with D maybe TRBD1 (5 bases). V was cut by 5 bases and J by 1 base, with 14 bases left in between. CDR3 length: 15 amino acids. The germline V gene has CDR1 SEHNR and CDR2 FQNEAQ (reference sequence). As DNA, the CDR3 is TGTGCCAGCAGCCCTGGCCAGGGAACGAACACTGAAGCTTTCTTT. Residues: CASSPGQGTNTEAFF.

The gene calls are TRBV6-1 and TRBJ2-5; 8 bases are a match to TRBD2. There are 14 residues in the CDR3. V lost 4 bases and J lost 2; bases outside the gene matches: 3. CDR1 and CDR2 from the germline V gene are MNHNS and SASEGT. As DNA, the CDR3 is TGTGCCAGCAGTGCCCCGGGGGGGCAAGAGACCCAGTACTTC. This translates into CASSAPGGQETQYF.

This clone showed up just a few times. The CDR3 here is CASSLESGYYNEQFF. The CDR3 nucleotides are TGTGCCAGCAGCTTGGAATCAGGGTACTACAATGAGCAGTTCTTC. The chain recombines TRBV5-4 with TRBJ2-1; TRBD1 might be the D (5 bases). Germline assignment: CDR1 SGHNT and CDR2 YYREEE (reference sequence). The CDR3 extends over 15 amino acids. The V gene lost 0 bases and the J gene lost 3 bases, with 10 bases spanning the gap.

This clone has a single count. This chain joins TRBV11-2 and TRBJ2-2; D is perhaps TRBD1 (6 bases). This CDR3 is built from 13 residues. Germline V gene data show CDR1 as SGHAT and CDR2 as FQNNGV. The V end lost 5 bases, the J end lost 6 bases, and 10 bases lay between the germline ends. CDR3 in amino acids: CASSQQGPGELFF. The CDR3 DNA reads TGTGCCAGCAGCCAACAGGGTCCCGGGGAGCTGTTTTTT.

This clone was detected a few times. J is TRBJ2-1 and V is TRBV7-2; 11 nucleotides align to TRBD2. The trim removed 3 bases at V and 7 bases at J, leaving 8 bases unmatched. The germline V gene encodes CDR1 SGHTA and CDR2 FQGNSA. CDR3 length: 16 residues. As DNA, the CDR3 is TGTGCCAGCAGCTTCCGACTAGCGGGGCCGAGTAATGAGCAGTTCTTC. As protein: CASSFRLAGPSNEQFF. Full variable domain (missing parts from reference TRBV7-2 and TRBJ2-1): GAGVSQSPSNKVTEKGKDVELRCDPISGHTALYWYRQSLGQGLEFLIYFQGNSAPDKSGLPSDRFSAERTGGSVSTLTIQRTQQEDSAVYLCASSFRLAGPSNEQFFGPGTRLTVL.

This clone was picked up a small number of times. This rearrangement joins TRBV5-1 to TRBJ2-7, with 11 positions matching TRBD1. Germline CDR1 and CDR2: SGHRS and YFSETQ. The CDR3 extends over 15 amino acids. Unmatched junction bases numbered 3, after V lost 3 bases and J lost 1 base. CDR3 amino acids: CASSWGQGGSYEQYF. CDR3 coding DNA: TGCGCCAGCAGCTGGGGACAGGGGGGGTCCTACGAGCAGTACTTC.

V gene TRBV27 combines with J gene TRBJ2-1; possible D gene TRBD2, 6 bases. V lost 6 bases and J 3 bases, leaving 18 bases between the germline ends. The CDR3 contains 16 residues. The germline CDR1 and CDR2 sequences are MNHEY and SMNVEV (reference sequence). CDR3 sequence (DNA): TGTGCCAGCAGCCGGACGGGGGAGCGGGTCTACAATGAGCAGTTCTTC. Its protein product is CASSRTGERVYNEQFF.

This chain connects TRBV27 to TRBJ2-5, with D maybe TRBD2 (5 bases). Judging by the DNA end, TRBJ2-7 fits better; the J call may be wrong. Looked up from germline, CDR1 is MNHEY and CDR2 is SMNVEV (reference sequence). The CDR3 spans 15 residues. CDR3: CASSLRAASSYEQYF. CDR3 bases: TGTGCCAGCAGTTTGAGGGCAGCGAGCTCCTACGAGCAGTACTTC.

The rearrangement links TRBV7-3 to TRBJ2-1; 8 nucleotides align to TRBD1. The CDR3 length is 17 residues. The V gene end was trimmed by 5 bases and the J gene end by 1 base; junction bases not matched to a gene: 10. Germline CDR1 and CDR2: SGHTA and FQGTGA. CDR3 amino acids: CASSPDRVAASYNEQFF. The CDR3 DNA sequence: TGTGCCAGCAGCCCGGACAGGGTAGCGGCTTCCTACAATGAGCAGTTCTTC.

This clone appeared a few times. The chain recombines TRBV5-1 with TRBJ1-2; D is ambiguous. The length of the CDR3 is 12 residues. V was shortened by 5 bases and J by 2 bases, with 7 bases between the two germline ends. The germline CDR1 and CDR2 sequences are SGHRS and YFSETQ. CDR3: CASSDTNYGYTF. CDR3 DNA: TGCGCCAGCAGTGACACAAACTATGGCTACACCTTC.

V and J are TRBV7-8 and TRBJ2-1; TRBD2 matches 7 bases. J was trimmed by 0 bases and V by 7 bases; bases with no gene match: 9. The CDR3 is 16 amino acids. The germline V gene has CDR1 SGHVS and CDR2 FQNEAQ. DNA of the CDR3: TGTGCCAGCAAAAGACTAGCTGCTAGCTCCTACAATGAGCAGTTCTTC. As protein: CASKRLAASSYNEQFF.

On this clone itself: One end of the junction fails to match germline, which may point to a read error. CDR3 DNA: TGCGCCAGCAGAGGACTAGCGGGAGACCGAGGGCCCTACGGGCAGTACTTC. Translation: CASRGLAGDRGPYGQYF. V and J are TRBV5-1 and TRBJ2-7; TRBD2 aligns across 13 bases. Germline V gene lookup returns CDR1 SGHRS and CDR2 YFSETQ. The CDR3 totals 17 residues.

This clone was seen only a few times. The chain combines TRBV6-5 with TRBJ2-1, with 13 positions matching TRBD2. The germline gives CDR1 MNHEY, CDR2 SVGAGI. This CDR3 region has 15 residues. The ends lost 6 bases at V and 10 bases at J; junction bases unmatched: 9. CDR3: CASSSSGLAGIEQFF. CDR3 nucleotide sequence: TGTGCCAGCAGCTCCTCGGGACTAGCGGGAATCGAGCAGTTCTTC.

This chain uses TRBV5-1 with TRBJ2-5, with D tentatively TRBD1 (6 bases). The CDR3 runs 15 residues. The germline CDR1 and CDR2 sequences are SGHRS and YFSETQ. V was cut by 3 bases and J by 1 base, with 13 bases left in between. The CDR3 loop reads CASSSGQTIQETQYF. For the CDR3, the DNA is TGCGCCAGCAGCTCCGGACAGACAATCCAAGAGACCCAGTACTTC.

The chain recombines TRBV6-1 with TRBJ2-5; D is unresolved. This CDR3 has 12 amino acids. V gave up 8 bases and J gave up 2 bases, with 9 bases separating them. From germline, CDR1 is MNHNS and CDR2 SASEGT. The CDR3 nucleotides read TGTGCCAGCTGGCTGTCTCAAGAGACCCAGTACTTC. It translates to CASWLSQETQYF.

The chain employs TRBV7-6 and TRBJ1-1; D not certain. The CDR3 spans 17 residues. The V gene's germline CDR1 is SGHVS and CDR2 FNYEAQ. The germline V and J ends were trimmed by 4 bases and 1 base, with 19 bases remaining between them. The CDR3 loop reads CASSSDEARSTNTEAFF. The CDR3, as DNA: TGTGCCAGCAGCTCCGATGAGGCGAGGTCCACGAACACTGAAGCTTTCTTT.

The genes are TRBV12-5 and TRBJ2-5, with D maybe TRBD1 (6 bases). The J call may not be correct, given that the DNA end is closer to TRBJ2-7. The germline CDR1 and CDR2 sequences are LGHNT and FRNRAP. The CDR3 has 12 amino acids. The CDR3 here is CASGFPGAEQYF. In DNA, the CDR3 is TGTGCTAGTGGTTTCCCAGGGGCCGAGCAGTACTTC.